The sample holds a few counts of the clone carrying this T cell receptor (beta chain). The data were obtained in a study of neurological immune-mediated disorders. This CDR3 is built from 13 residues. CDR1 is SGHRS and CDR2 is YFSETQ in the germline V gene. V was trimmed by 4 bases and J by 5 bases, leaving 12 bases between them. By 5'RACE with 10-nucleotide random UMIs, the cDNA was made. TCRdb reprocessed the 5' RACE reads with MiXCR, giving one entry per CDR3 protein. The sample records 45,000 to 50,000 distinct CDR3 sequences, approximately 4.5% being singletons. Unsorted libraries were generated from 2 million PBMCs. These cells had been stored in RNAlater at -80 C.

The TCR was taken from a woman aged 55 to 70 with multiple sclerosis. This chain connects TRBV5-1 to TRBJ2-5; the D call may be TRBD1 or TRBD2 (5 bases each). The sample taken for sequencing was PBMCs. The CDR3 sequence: CASSGTDGETQYF. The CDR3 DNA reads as TGCGCCAGCAGCGGGACCGACGGGGAGACCCAGTACTTC.